Listed below are T cell receptor beta chains from one sample, sequenced in a study of blood T cell repertoires in COVID-19. TCRdb's table, derived via immunoSEQ multiplex PCR, lists solely in-frame clones and lacks some. Of about 170,000 clones in the sample, approximately 86% are singletons; the top ten hold about 7.7%. Sequencing was performed on peripheral blood. Receptors originate from a woman in her 40s with COVID-19, enrolled during active disease. CDR3s include the opening cysteine and the closing phenylalanine or tryptophan. The D gene is left open where the match is weak. Where a row states a size, it is once, few, many or the class of an expanded clone; other rows omit it.

d_call j_call clone_size v_call cdr3_nt cdr3_aa
- TRBJ1-3 - TRBV19 TGTGCCAGTAGTATCACCGGGAACACCATATATTTT CASSITGNTIYF
- TRBJ1-4 - TRBV11-1 TGTGCCAGCAGCCTAGACGAGGGTGGAAAACTGTTTTTT CASSLDEGGKLFF
TRBD1 TRBJ1-2 - TRBV12-3/TRBV12-4 TGTGCCAGCAGTTTTCAACAGGGGTCAGGCTACACCTTC CASSFQQGSGYTF
TRBD2 TRBJ2-1 - TRBV6-4 TGTGCCAGCAGAGCGGGGGGGCCAAGGAATGAGCAGTTCTTC CASRAGGPRNEQFF
TRBD2 TRBJ2-5 - TRBV27 TGTGCCAGCAGTTTGTTGGCGGGAGGCGGGGAGACCCAGTACTTC CASSLLAGGGETQYF
- TRBJ2-1 once TRBV20-1 TGCAGTGCTAGTTTAGCCCTTCCCTACAATGAGCAGTTCTTC CSASLALPYNEQFF
- TRBJ1-1 - TRBV30 TGTGCCTGGAGTGGACGGACAGAAGCTTTCTTT CAWSGRTEAFF
- TRBJ1-4 - TRBV30 TGTGCCTGGAGGTTCGCTAATGAAAAACTGTTTTTT CAWRFANEKLFF
TRBD2 TRBJ2-1 - TRBV5-4 TGTGCCAGCAGCTGGGGGGGAGGGGCCAAGAATGAGCAGTTCTTC CASSWGGGAKNEQFF
TRBD2 TRBJ2-7 - TRBV11-2 TGTGCCAGCAGGTCAACTAGCGGGAGTTTCGTGCAGTACTTC CASRSTSGSFVQYF
- TRBJ2-1 - TRBV6-4 TGTGCCAGCTGCCCAAACGCGGGACCCGAATACAATGAGCAGTTCTTC CASCPNAGPEYNEQFF
- TRBJ2-7 - TRBV6-5 TGTGCCAGCAGTATCCAGGGTAGCTCCTACGAGCAGTACTTC CASSIQGSSYEQYF
TRBD2 TRBJ2-7 - TRBV5-4 TGTGCCAGCAGCTTGGCAACCTTAGCGGGTCCCTACGAGCAGTACTTC CASSLATLAGPYEQYF
- TRBJ2-7 - TRBV3-1/TRBV3-2 TGTGCCAGCAGCCAAGACACAGGGACCTACGAGCAGTACTTC CASSQDTGTYEQYF
- TRBJ1-6 once TRBV5-4 TGTGCCAGCAGCTTGGGGGGTGCTGGGAGAGGCCTTAAGTCACCCCTCCACTTT CASSLGGAGRGLKSPLHF
- TRBJ1-2 - TRBV30 TGTGCCTGGGGAACCGAAAAGAACGGCTATGGCTACACCTTC CAWGTEKNGYGYTF
- TRBJ2-7 - TRBV10-2 TGCGCCAGCAGTGATTGGACTATGAGCTCCTACGAGCAGTACTTC CASSDWTMSSYEQYF
- TRBJ2-1 - TRBV18 TGTGCCAGCTCACTCAGGGTTTCCTACAATGAGCAGTTCTTC CASSLRVSYNEQFF
- TRBJ1-6 once TRBV27 TGTGCCAGCAGTTTTAGCTCCTATAATTCACCCCTCCACTTT CASSFSSYNSPLHF
TRBD1 TRBJ1-1 - TRBV5-5 TGTGCCAGCAGTAGGGACAGCTACCCCCAAGCTTTCTTT CASSRDSYPQAFF
TRBD1 TRBJ1-5 - TRBV10-3 TGTGCCATCAGTGACCAACAGGGGGGGAATCAGCCCCAGCATTTT CAISDQQGGNQPQHF
TRBD2 TRBJ2-1 - TRBV5-1 TGCGCCAGCAGCTCCGCCGGGACTAGTCACAATGAGCAGTTCTTC CASSSAGTSHNEQFF
- TRBJ1-1 - TRBV29-1 TGCAGCGTTTCCGGGACTCAGGCCCTTGAAGCTTTCTTT CSVSGTQALEAFF
TRBD2 TRBJ2-3 - TRBV9 TGTGCCAGCAGCGTAGGGCTAGCGGGAGCATTGGATACGCAGTATTTT CASSVGLAGALDTQYF
TRBD1 TRBJ1-1 - TRBV19 TGTGCCAGTTCGTTGACCGGGACAGGGGGCTATCAGGCTGAAGCTTTCTTT CASSLTGTGGYQAEAFF
- TRBJ1-5 - TRBV13 TGTGCCAGCAGCTTAGGCAGGGATAAGCCCCAGCATTTT CASSLGRDKPQHF
TRBD1 TRBJ1-2 - TRBV18 TGTGCCAGCTCACCAATAGGGACAGCCGAGTCAACTAACTATGGCTACACCTTC CASSPIGTAESTNYGYTF
- TRBJ1-2 many TRBV2 TGTGCCAGCAGTGGAGGGATGGCTAACTATGGCTACACCTTC CASSGGMANYGYTF
TRBD1 TRBJ2-1 - TRBV25-1 TGTGCCAGCAGCCCCACCAGGGGACAGGGGAGGAATGAGCAGTTCTTC CASSPTRGQGRNEQFF
- TRBJ2-7 - TRBV19 TGTGCCAGTAGTAGCGGGGCAACCTACGAGCAGTACTTC CASSSGATYEQYF
TRBD1 TRBJ1-1 - TRBV9 TGTGCCAGCAGCGTAGCAGGGGGCCGCCTGAACACTGAAGCTTTCTTT CASSVAGGRLNTEAFF
TRBD2 TRBJ2-1 - TRBV6-5 TGTGCCAGCAGTTACTCGGAAGCGGGGGGCAATGAGCAGTTCTTC CASSYSEAGGNEQFF
- TRBJ1-4 - TRBV27 TGTGCCAGCAGCCTTATAGGGGTTAATGAAAAACTGTTTTTT CASSLIGVNEKLFF
- TRBJ1-2 once TRBV5-8 TGTGCCAGCAGCTCCCGGGACTATGGCTACACCTTC CASSSRDYGYTF
- TRBJ1-3 - TRBV30 TGTGCCTGGAGTCGTTCTGGAAACACCATATATTTT CAWSRSGNTIYF
TRBD2 TRBJ2-2 - TRBV27 TGTGCCAGCAGTTTATTTGGACTAGCGGGAGGGGCCGGGGAGCTGTTTTTT CASSLFGLAGGAGELFF
TRBD1 TRBJ2-3 - TRBV6-5 TGTGCCAGCAGGAAACAGGGGGCGCAGGCAGATACGCAGTATTTT CASRKQGAQADTQYF
TRBD2 TRBJ2-5 - TRBV6-5 TGTGCCAGCAGTTCCCTCGGGGGGGCGGAGACCCAGTACTTC CASSSLGGAETQYF
- TRBJ2-2 - TRBV5-1 TGCGCCAGCAGCTTGGCCATCACAAAGAACACCGGGGAGCTGTTTTTT CASSLAITKNTGELFF
TRBD1 TRBJ1-2 - TRBV5-1 TGCGCCAGCCATCCCGACAGGGTGTCTGGCTACACCTTC CASHPDRVSGYTF
- TRBJ1-2 - TRBV3-1/TRBV3-2 TGTGCCAGCAGCCAAGGTACGGGGTTCTATGGCTACACCTTC CASSQGTGFYGYTF
TRBD1 TRBJ2-1 - TRBV27 TGTGCCAGCAGTCACGACAGGGGGTCAAGTCTCTTC CASSHDRGSSLF
- TRBJ1-4 - TRBV18 TGTGCCAGCTCACCTTGGGGCAGGTACTGCACGACTAATGAAAAACTGTTTTTT CASSPWGRYCTTNEKLFF
- TRBJ1-1 - TRBV15 TGTGCCACCAGCATTATTGGGGGGGGGACTGAAGCTTTCTTT CATSIIGGGTEAFF
- TRBJ1-1 - TRBV7-2 TGTGCCAGCAGCTTAGGGCCGGGAAGTAACACTGAAGCTTTCTTT CASSLGPGSNTEAFF
- TRBJ1-2 - TRBV27 TGTGCCAGCAGTTTCCCAGGAGGCTATGGCTACACCTTC CASSFPGGYGYTF
- TRBJ2-1 - TRBV5-1 TGCGCCAGCAGCTTCTCTAGCCCCTACAATGAGCAGTTCTTC CASSFSSPYNEQFF
TRBD2 TRBJ2-1 - TRBV3-1/TRBV3-2 TGTGCCAGCAGCCAAGGGGGAGCGGGAGCCTACAATGAGCAGTTCTTC CASSQGGAGAYNEQFF
TRBD1 TRBJ1-1 - TRBV5-1 TGCGCCAGCAGCCTGAGGACAGGGGGCGTCTCTGGTGCTGAAGCTTTCTTT CASSLRTGGVSGAEAFF
TRBD2 TRBJ2-3 - TRBV9 TGTGCCAGCAGCGTGGGGACTAGCGGGGGAACCGGGGATACGCAGTATTTT CASSVGTSGGTGDTQYF
- TRBJ2-3 once TRBV20-1 TGCAGTGCTCCAATCACAGATACGCAGTATTTT CSAPITDTQYF
- TRBJ2-7 - TRBV2 TGTGCCAGCATGCCTAGCTATTCCGACGAGCAGTACTTC CASMPSYSDEQYF
TRBD2 TRBJ2-1 - TRBV7-8 TGTGCCAGCAGCCTCCTTGCGGGGGGGCCAGTCTATGAGCAGTTCTTC CASSLLAGGPVYEQFF
TRBD2 TRBJ2-3 once TRBV29-1 TGCAGCGTTTCTACTAGCGGGAGGCTCCGGCGGTATTTT CSVSTSGRLRRYF
TRBD2 TRBJ2-2 - TRBV6-2/TRBV6-3 TGTGCCAGCAGTTCGCTAGCGGTCACCGGGGAGCTGTTTTTT CASSSLAVTGELFF